This is a list of T cell receptor beta chains from one sample in a study of blood T cell repertoires in COVID-19. The data were produced by immunoSEQ multiplex PCR, yet TCRdb's version contains in-frame clones alone and is incomplete. The table lists about 70,000 clones, roughly 80% of them singletons. The sequencing sample was made of peripheral blood. These receptors originate from a man aged 65 to 85 who had recovered from COVID-19. Both conserved end residues are trimmed from each CDR3. Clone size appears in some rows only: once, few, many, or a class for an expanded clone.

abundance	v_gene	j_gene	len	CDR3aa
.	TRBV6-5	TRBJ2-1	13	ASSPGLAANNEQF
.	TRBV5-6	TRBJ1-2	13	ASSLGDRPYSGYT
.	TRBV9	TRBJ2-3	14	ASSVGASGDTDTQY
.	TRBV6-2/TRBV6-3	TRBJ2-7	13	ASSSYGHDRQEQY
.	TRBV4-3	TRBJ2-2	17	ASSQDLVVAGVYTGELF
few	TRBV6-2/TRBV6-3	TRBJ2-7	12	ASSTPRRTYEQY
.	TRBV11-2	TRBJ2-5	13	ASSLGTGGKETQY
.	TRBV11-2	TRBJ1-1	12	ASSSRGKNTEAF
.	TRBV11-3	TRBJ2-2	11	ASSVTGPGELF
.	TRBV27	TRBJ2-7	11	ASGEGAHYEQY
once	TRBV5-4	TRBJ2-5	13	ASSLGAGGPETQY
few	TRBV11-2	TRBJ1-2	12	ASSKTGSGYGYT
.	TRBV28	TRBJ1-2	12	ASSSQGPGYGYT
.	TRBV4-3	TRBJ1-4	14	ASSQAIQGFREKLF
.	TRBV11-3	TRBJ2-7	15	ASSPRSGTGIVYEQY
.	TRBV30	TRBJ2-2	12	AWSKLAFTGELF
.	TRBV2	TRBJ1-4	12	ASTLTGGVEKLF
.	TRBV5-1	TRBJ1-1	14	ASSLNYRPRNTEAF
.	TRBV10-3	TRBJ2-2	13	AISDGTGVTGELF
.	TRBV7-2	TRBJ1-3	12	ASSHSNSGNTIY
medium-sized	TRBV23-1	TRBJ1-5	13	ASSETRTENQPQH
.	TRBV5-1	TRBJ1-5	14	ASSLDGAGGNQPQH